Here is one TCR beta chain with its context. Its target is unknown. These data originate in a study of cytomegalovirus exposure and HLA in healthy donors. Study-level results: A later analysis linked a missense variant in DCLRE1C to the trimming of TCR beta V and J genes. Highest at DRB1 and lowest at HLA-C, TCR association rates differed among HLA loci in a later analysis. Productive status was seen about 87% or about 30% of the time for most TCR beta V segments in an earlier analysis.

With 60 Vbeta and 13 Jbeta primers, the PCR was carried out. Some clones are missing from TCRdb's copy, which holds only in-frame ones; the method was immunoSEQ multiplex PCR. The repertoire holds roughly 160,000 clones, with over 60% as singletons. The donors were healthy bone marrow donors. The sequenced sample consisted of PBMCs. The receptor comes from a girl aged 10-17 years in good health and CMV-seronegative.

In nucleotides, the CDR3 is TGTGCCAGCAGGCTTCGACTAGCCACAGATACGCAGTATTTT. It codes for CASRLRLATDTQYF. The V and J genes are TRBV7-9 and TRBJ2-3, with 7 bases aligning to TRBD2. Germline values: CDR1 SEHNR, CDR2 FQNEAQ (reference sequence). CDR3 size: 14 residues. The trim removed 6 bases at V and 2 bases at J, leaving 5 bases unmatched. The full variable domain, completed using reference TRBV7-9 and TRBJ2-3, is DTGVSQNPRHKITKRGQNVTFRCDPISEHNRLYWYRQTLGQGPEFLTYFQNEAQLEKSRLLSDRFSAERPKGSFSTLEIQRTEQGDSAMYLCASRLRLATDTQYFGPGTRLTVL.